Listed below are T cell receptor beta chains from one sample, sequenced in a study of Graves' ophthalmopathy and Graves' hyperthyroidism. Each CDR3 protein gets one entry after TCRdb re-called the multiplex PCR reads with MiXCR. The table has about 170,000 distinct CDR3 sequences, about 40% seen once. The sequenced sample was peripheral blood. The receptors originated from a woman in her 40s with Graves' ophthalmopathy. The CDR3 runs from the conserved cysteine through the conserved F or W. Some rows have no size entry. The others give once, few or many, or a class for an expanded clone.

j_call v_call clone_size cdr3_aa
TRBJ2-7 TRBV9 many CASSVGVTSSYEQYF
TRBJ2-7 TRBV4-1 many CASSQDLAASSYEQYF
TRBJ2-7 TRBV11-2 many CASSPLAGVVSYEQYF
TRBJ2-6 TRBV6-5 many CASSYWASGANVLTF
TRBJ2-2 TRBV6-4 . CASGDRHTGELFF
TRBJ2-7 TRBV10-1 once CASSEFGHSGQSSYEQYF
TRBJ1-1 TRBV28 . CASSLPPRGVTNTEAFF
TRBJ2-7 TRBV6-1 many CASSPTSGRFLDEQYF
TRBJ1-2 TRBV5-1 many CASSPRTGNYGYTF
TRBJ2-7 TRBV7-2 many CASSLASGGLSYEQYF
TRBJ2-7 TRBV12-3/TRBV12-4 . CASSPLAVGGSEQYF
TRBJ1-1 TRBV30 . CAWSPQYTEAFF
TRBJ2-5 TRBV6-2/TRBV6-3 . CASSLPRVGETQYF
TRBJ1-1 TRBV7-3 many CASSSQGQRAFF
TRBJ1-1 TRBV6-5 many CASSYGDRMNTEAFF
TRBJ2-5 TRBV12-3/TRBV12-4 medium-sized CASSLRRRQETQYF
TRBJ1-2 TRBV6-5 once CASSYSPGFDGYTF
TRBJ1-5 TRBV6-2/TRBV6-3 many CASGPTGGGQPQHF
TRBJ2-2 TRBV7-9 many CASSLVRGNTGELFF
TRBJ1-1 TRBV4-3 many CASSHIQGARGTEAFF
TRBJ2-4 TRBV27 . CASSPRGRGWDIQYF
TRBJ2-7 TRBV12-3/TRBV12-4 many CASTRDWQVDEQYF
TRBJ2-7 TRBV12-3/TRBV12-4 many CAANSGRSSYEQYF
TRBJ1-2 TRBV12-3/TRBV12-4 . CASSSPGLNYGYTF
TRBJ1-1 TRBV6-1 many CASSVGGAGTEAFF
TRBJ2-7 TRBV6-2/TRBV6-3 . CASSLFERDSPYEQYF
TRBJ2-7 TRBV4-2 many CASSQEPGAYEQYF
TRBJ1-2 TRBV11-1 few CASSLNGVPGNYGYTF
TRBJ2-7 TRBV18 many CASSPPLKTYEQYF
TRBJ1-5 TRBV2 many CASSDGQGVGNQPQHF
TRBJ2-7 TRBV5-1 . CASSFTTGGPLNEQYF
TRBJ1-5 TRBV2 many CASSGEGGQPQHF
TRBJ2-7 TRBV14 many CASSGTRTYEQYF
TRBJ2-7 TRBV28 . CASSPLGGRPVSYEQYF
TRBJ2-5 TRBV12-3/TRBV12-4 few CASTMDSRETQYF
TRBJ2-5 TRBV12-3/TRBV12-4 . CASSLLGTPGGETQYF
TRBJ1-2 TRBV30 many CAWSRTTGLGYTF
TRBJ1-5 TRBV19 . CAVRTGDYQPQHF
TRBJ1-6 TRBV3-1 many CASSQEGRGTLHF
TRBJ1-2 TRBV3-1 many CASSPWDRAYGYTF
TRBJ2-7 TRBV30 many CAWSPQPGQGSYEQYF
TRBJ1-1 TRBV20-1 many CSAIGWDTEAFF
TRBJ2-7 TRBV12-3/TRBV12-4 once CASSQTMEQYF
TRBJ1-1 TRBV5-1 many CASRGQVNTEAFF